This paragraph covers one T cell receptor (beta chain) sequence. Other DNA sequences of this sample code for an identical CDR3. The data are from a study of T cell changes during pregnancy in multiple sclerosis. The germline V gene encodes CDR1 MNHEY and CDR2 SMNVEV (reference sequence). The CDR3 has 14 amino acids. The germline V and J ends were trimmed by 5 bases and 8 bases, with 13 bases remaining between them. Using immunoSEQ multiplex PCR, the repertoire was profiled, and TCRdb retains in-frame clones only, with some absent. This sample has tens of thousands of clones; roughly 87% occur once, and the top ten carry 6% to 8%.

This TCR was sampled from a female donor with multiple sclerosis, enrolled in a pregnancy study. The chain has TRBV27 and TRBJ1-6, with D possibly matching TRBD1 (6 bases). The sequences come from CD8+ T cells from peripheral blood mononuclear cells, collected in the second trimester of pregnancy. CDR3 loop: CASSLSGEYSPLHF. CDR3 in DNA: TGTGCCAGCAGTCTCTCAGGGGAGTATTCACCCCTCCACTTT.